This TCR beta chain derives from a study of response to subunit inactivated influenza vaccine. The CDR3 runs 15 residues. CDR1 and CDR2 (germline): MNHEY, SVGAGI. The junction had 9 bases not matched to a gene; V was cut back by 2 bases and J by 5 bases. TCRdb itself ran the RT-PCR reads through MiXCR, one entry per CDR3 protein. The repertoire holds about 780,000 distinct CDR3 sequences, with about 18% as singletons. This clonotype was seen more than once but under ten times. The antigen remains unidentified. General study findings and limits: The authors proposed limited new T cell recruitment per seasonal influenza vaccination.

The specimen comprised PBMCs from blood, sampled more than 4 days after vaccination. This TCR derives from a man aged 50 or older who received an inactivated influenza vaccine. The chain couples TRBV6-5 to TRBJ2-7, with 7 bases that match TRBD1. In DNA, the CDR3 is TGTGCCAGCAGTTACACCCGACAGGGTGGCGACGAGCAGTACTTC. Its translation: CASSYTRQGGDEQYF.